These T cell receptor beta chains were read from a single sample in a study of T-cell reconstitution after alpha-beta-depleted transplantation in children. MiXCR, applied by TCRdb to the PCR reads, yields one record per CDR3 protein. This table holds 200,000 to 250,000 distinct CDR3 sequences, 11% found once. Sequences were derived from PBMCs, sampled before TCRalphabeta/CD19-depleted stem cell transplant. All receptors derive from a child younger than two with acute myeloid leukemia, due to receive a stem cell transplant. Each CDR3 is given with its conserved first and last residue. D genes are given only for firm matches. The listing skips clone size in some rows; elsewhere it reads once, few, many or a size class.

V gene: TRBV5-1
J gene: TRBJ2-7
D gene: TRBD2
clone size: -
CDR3 protein: CASSLSASGSSEQYF
CDR3 DNA: TGCGCCAGCAGCTTGAGTGCTAGCGGGTCGAGCGAGCAGTACTTC

V gene: TRBV12-3/TRBV12-4
J gene: TRBJ2-1
D gene: -
clone size: -
CDR3 protein: CASSSGVKYNEQFF
CDR3 DNA: TGTGCCAGCAGCTCGGGGGTAAAGTACAATGAGCAGTTCTTC

V gene: TRBV20-1
J gene: TRBJ2-3
D gene: TRBD1
clone size: -
CDR3 protein: CSPLSAGTGSIRVAADTQYF
CDR3 DNA: TGCAGCCCTCTCTCCGCCGGGACAGGGTCCATCCGGGTGGCGGCAGATACCCAGTATTTT

V gene: TRBV20-1
J gene: TRBJ2-7
D gene: -
clone size: few
CDR3 protein: CSAVLEGEQYF
CDR3 DNA: TGCAGTGCTGTACTAGAGGGCGAGCAGTACTTC

V gene: TRBV6-5
J gene: TRBJ1-2
D gene: TRBD1
clone size: many
CDR3 protein: CASSYSTGDYGYTF
CDR3 DNA: TGTGCCAGCAGTTACTCTACAGGGGACTATGGCTACACCTTC

V gene: TRBV3-1
J gene: TRBJ2-1
D gene: -
clone size: many
CDR3 protein: CASSADSYNEQFF
CDR3 DNA: TGTGCCAGCAGCGCCGACAGCTACAATGAGCAGTTCTTC

V gene: TRBV10-3
J gene: TRBJ1-1
D gene: -
clone size: many
CDR3 protein: CAIRQGGGTEAFF
CDR3 DNA: TGTGCCATCCGGCAGGGAGGCGGAACTGAAGCTTTCTTT

V gene: TRBV20-1
J gene: TRBJ2-1
D gene: TRBD2
clone size: few
CDR3 protein: CSARDRLRGSGRGEQFF
CDR3 DNA: TGCAGTGCTAGAGATCGACTGCGCGGGAGCGGCCGAGGTGAGCAGTTCTTC

V gene: TRBV7-6
J gene: TRBJ2-1
D gene: -
clone size: many
CDR3 protein: CASSPRQIYNEQFF
CDR3 DNA: TGTGCCAGCAGCCCCCGACAGATCTACAATGAGCAGTTCTTC

V gene: TRBV9
J gene: TRBJ2-3
D gene: TRBD2
clone size: many
CDR3 protein: CASSVGPSGRARTDTQYF
CDR3 DNA: TGTGCCAGCAGCGTAGGGCCTAGCGGGAGGGCCAGAACAGATACGCAGTATTTT

V gene: TRBV6-2/TRBV6-3
J gene: TRBJ1-2
D gene: -
clone size: -
CDR3 protein: CATSKAGTRGYGYTF
CDR3 DNA: TGTGCCACCTCCAAAGCTGGGACAAGGGGCTATGGCTACACCTTC

V gene: TRBV27
J gene: TRBJ2-1
D gene: -
clone size: many
CDR3 protein: CASSSSRVRQFF
CDR3 DNA: TGTGCCAGCAGTTCGTCCAGGGTACGGCAGTTCTTC

V gene: TRBV28
J gene: TRBJ1-2
D gene: -
clone size: many
CDR3 protein: CASSLKGSYGYTF
CDR3 DNA: TGTGCCAGCAGTTTAAAGGGGAGCTATGGCTACACCTTC

V gene: TRBV7-6
J gene: TRBJ1-3
D gene: -
clone size: many
CDR3 protein: CASSLSPTPSSGNTIYF
CDR3 DNA: TGTGCCAGCAGCCTATCCCCCACACCGAGCTCTGGAAACACCATATATTTT

V gene: TRBV19
J gene: TRBJ1-1
D gene: -
clone size: -
CDR3 protein: CASSLRMDTEAFF
CDR3 DNA: TGTGCCAGTAGTCTCCGCATGGACACTGAAGCTTTCTTT

V gene: TRBV5-5
J gene: TRBJ2-3
D gene: TRBD1
clone size: many
CDR3 protein: CASSLGGGGTQYF
CDR3 DNA: TGTGCCAGCAGCTTGGGAGGGGGCGGTACGCAGTATTTT

V gene: TRBV18
J gene: TRBJ1-3
D gene: -
clone size: many
CDR3 protein: CASSPNMKAGGNTIYF
CDR3 DNA: TGTGCCAGCTCACCAAACATGAAGGCGGGCGGAAACACCATATATTTT

V gene: TRBV29-1
J gene: TRBJ1-2
D gene: -
clone size: many
CDR3 protein: CSVVADLGYTF
CDR3 DNA: TGCAGCGTTGTAGCGGACCTTGGCTACACCTTC

V gene: TRBV15
J gene: TRBJ2-7
D gene: TRBD2
clone size: many
CDR3 protein: CATSRELAGDYEQYF
CDR3 DNA: TGTGCCACCAGCAGAGAGCTAGCGGGAGACTACGAGCAGTACTTC

V gene: TRBV6-1
J gene: TRBJ2-2
D gene: TRBD1
clone size: -
CDR3 protein: CASNPGQANTGELFF
CDR3 DNA: TGTGCCAGCAACCCGGGACAGGCCAACACCGGGGAGCTGTTTTTT

V gene: TRBV5-5
J gene: TRBJ2-2
D gene: -
clone size: -
CDR3 protein: CASSPETYSGELFF
CDR3 DNA: TGTGCCAGCAGCCCGGAGACCTACTCCGGGGAGCTGTTTTTT

V gene: TRBV14
J gene: TRBJ2-1
D gene: TRBD2
clone size: many
CDR3 protein: CASSQVGGSSYNEQFF
CDR3 DNA: TGTGCCAGCAGCCAAGTGGGGGGGAGCTCCTACAATGAGCAGTTCTTC

V gene: TRBV20-1
J gene: TRBJ2-7
D gene: TRBD2
clone size: many
CDR3 protein: CSAKGLADSYEQYF
CDR3 DNA: TGCAGTGCCAAGGGACTAGCGGACTCCTACGAGCAGTACTTC

V gene: TRBV10-3
J gene: TRBJ2-1
D gene: -
clone size: many
CDR3 protein: CAISESKGAGDEQFF
CDR3 DNA: TGTGCCATCAGTGAGTCGAAGGGCGCTGGCGATGAGCAGTTCTTC

V gene: TRBV11-2
J gene: TRBJ2-1
D gene: -
clone size: many
CDR3 protein: CASSLTGTSYNEQFF
CDR3 DNA: TGTGCCAGCAGCTTAACCGGGACCTCCTACAATGAGCAGTTCTTC

V gene: TRBV5-1
J gene: TRBJ2-3
D gene: TRBD1
clone size: -
CDR3 protein: CASSFSGQGIGTQYF
CDR3 DNA: TGCGCCAGCAGCTTTTCGGGACAGGGTATCGGTACGCAGTATTTT

V gene: TRBV7-9
J gene: TRBJ2-1
D gene: TRBD2
clone size: many
CDR3 protein: CASSLNPWTSGPNEQFF
CDR3 DNA: TGTGCCAGCAGCTTAAATCCCTGGACTAGCGGGCCCAATGAGCAGTTCTTC

V gene: TRBV5-1
J gene: TRBJ2-7
D gene: TRBD2
clone size: many
CDR3 protein: CASSLRSLAGSYEQYF
CDR3 DNA: TGCGCCAGCAGCTTGCGCTCGCTAGCGGGTTCCTACGAGCAGTACTTC

V gene: TRBV20-1
J gene: TRBJ1-4
D gene: TRBD1
clone size: many
CDR3 protein: CSARPSTGGDGEKLFF
CDR3 DNA: TGCAGTGCTAGACCATCCACAGGGGGCGACGGTGAAAAACTGTTTTTT

V gene: TRBV20-1
J gene: TRBJ2-7
D gene: TRBD2
clone size: many
CDR3 protein: CSARGRGGPEQYF
CDR3 DNA: TGCAGTGCTAGAGGGCGGGGGGGGCCCGAGCAGTACTTC

V gene: TRBV20-1
J gene: TRBJ2-5
D gene: -
clone size: many
CDR3 protein: CSAREGARLQETQYF
CDR3 DNA: TGCAGTGCTAGAGAGGGAGCCCGGTTGCAAGAGACCCAGTACTTC

V gene: TRBV12-3/TRBV12-4
J gene: TRBJ1-1
D gene: TRBD1
clone size: many
CDR3 protein: CASSPEGARNTEAFF
CDR3 DNA: TGTGCCAGCAGTCCCGAGGGGGCGAGGAACACTGAAGCTTTCTTT

V gene: TRBV11-2
J gene: TRBJ2-7
D gene: TRBD2
clone size: many
CDR3 protein: CASSRRTSGWAYEQYF
CDR3 DNA: TGTGCCAGCAGCCGCAGGACTAGCGGGTGGGCCTACGAGCAGTACTTC

V gene: TRBV12-3/TRBV12-4
J gene: TRBJ1-5
D gene: -
clone size: many
CDR3 protein: CASSLVAWEPQHF
CDR3 DNA: TGTGCCAGCAGTTTAGTGGCCTGGGAGCCCCAGCATTTT

V gene: TRBV10-3
J gene: TRBJ1-3
D gene: -
clone size: many
CDR3 protein: CAISPDSSGNTIYF
CDR3 DNA: TGTGCCATCTCCCCGGACAGCTCTGGAAACACCATATATTTT

V gene: TRBV24-1
J gene: TRBJ2-1
D gene: TRBD2
clone size: many
CDR3 protein: CATSASGSSYNEQFF
CDR3 DNA: TGTGCCACCAGCGCGAGCGGGAGCTCCTACAATGAGCAGTTCTTC

V gene: TRBV12-3/TRBV12-4
J gene: TRBJ1-6
D gene: -
clone size: many
CDR3 protein: CASTATGAPINSPLHF
CDR3 DNA: TGTGCCAGCACCGCAACCGGGGCCCCCATTAATTCACCCCTCCACTTT

V gene: TRBV20-1
J gene: TRBJ2-3
D gene: -
clone size: many
CDR3 protein: CSVKSGAGTDTQYF
CDR3 DNA: TGCAGTGTAAAGTCGGGGGCCGGCACAGATACGCAGTATTTT

V gene: TRBV7-2
J gene: TRBJ2-3
D gene: -
clone size: many
CDR3 protein: CASSLLESSTDTQYF
CDR3 DNA: TGTGCCAGCAGCTTACTAGAGTCGAGCACAGATACGCAGTATTTT

V gene: TRBV20-1
J gene: TRBJ2-7
D gene: -
clone size: many
CDR3 protein: CSASQGRSYEQYF
CDR3 DNA: TGCAGTGCTAGTCAGGGGCGCTCCTACGAGCAGTACTTC

V gene: TRBV20-1
J gene: TRBJ1-1
D gene: TRBD1
clone size: many
CDR3 protein: CSARTGGSNTEAFF
CDR3 DNA: TGCAGTGCGAGGACAGGGGGCTCGAACACTGAAGCTTTCTTT

V gene: TRBV5-5
J gene: TRBJ1-1
D gene: -
clone size: -
CDR3 protein: CASSFRPGNTEAFF
CDR3 DNA: TGTGCCAGCAGCTTCCGTCCAGGGAACACTGAAGCTTTCTTT

V gene: TRBV20-1
J gene: TRBJ2-7
D gene: -
clone size: few
CDR3 protein: CSASPAAAYEQYF
CDR3 DNA: TGCAGTGCTAGTCCAGCGGCAGCCTACGAGCAGTACTTC

V gene: TRBV12-3/TRBV12-4
J gene: TRBJ2-1
D gene: TRBD2
clone size: -
CDR3 protein: CASSLDVGGRGDNEQFF
CDR3 DNA: TGTGCCAGCAGTTTAGACGTGGGCGGGAGGGGGGACAATGAGCAGTTCTTC

V gene: TRBV4-1
J gene: TRBJ2-3
D gene: -
clone size: many
CDR3 protein: CASSQDGGGPDTQYF
CDR3 DNA: TGCGCCAGCAGCCAAGATGGAGGGGGCCCAGATACGCAGTATTTT

V gene: TRBV15
J gene: TRBJ1-1
D gene: -
clone size: many
CDR3 protein: CATSRDRGAEAFF
CDR3 DNA: TGTGCCACCAGCAGAGATAGGGGAGCTGAAGCTTTCTTT

V gene: TRBV19
J gene: TRBJ1-2
D gene: TRBD1
clone size: few
CDR3 protein: CASSMGQGVGYTF
CDR3 DNA: TGTGCCAGTAGTATGGGACAGGGAGTTGGCTACACCTTC

V gene: TRBV12-3/TRBV12-4
J gene: TRBJ1-4
D gene: -
clone size: many
CDR3 protein: CASGGLYEKLFF
CDR3 DNA: TGTGCCAGCGGGGGGCTTTATGAAAAACTGTTTTTT